This is a list of T cell receptor beta chains from one sample in a study of T cell repertoires in cytomegalovirus infection. No antigen has been identified for these receptors. TCRdb fed the reads into MiXCR, producing one record per CDR3 protein. The table records approximately 470,000 distinct CDR3 sequences, roughly 42% of them present only once. The sequencing here drew on cultured PBMCs, taken from culture after CMV antigen stimulation. These receptors all stem from a human donor in good health (CMV status not recorded). Some clones in this sample may be carry-over from other donors' samples. Both conserved end residues are part of each CDR3. A D gene is named only where the DNA matches it firmly. A row's size may be missing; if present it is once, few, many or a size class.

abundance,j_gene,d_gene,len,v_gene,CDR3nt,CDR3aa
once,TRBJ2-1,NA,16,TRBV4-3,TGCGCCAGCAGCCAACCTAGATTGGATAACTACAATGAGCAGTTCTTC,CASSQPRLDNYNEQFF
NA,TRBJ1-2,NA,17,TRBV5-1,TGCGCCAGCAGTCTCGACAGCTACACCGTCTTGAGCTATGGCTACACCTTC,CASSLDSYTVLSYGYTF
NA,TRBJ2-5,TRBD1,15,TRBV12-3/TRBV12-4,TGTGCCAGCAGTCCCGACAGGGGGATGCAAGAGACCCAGTACTTC,CASSPDRGMQETQYF
NA,TRBJ2-7,TRBD2,15,TRBV6-1,TGTGCCAGCACTCCGGGACTAGTGCGATCCTACGAGCAGTACTTC,CASTPGLVRSYEQYF
NA,TRBJ1-4,NA,15,TRBV2,TGTGCCAGCAGTGCGGGAGGGCCGGTTAATGAAAAACTGTTTTTT,CASSAGGPVNEKLFF
few,TRBJ2-3,NA,16,TRBV4-3,TGCGCCAGCAGCCAAGATTTGCGACTACCCACAGATACGCAGTATTTT,CASSQDLRLPTDTQYF
few,TRBJ2-3,NA,16,TRBV12-3/TRBV12-4,TGTGCCAGCAGTTCCTGGGACCCCGGAAGCACAGATACGCAGTATTTT,CASSSWDPGSTDTQYF
NA,TRBJ1-1,NA,13,TRBV7-8,TGTGCCAGCAGCTTAGCCTGGAGCCCTGAAGCTTTCTTT,CASSLAWSPEAFF
NA,TRBJ2-1,NA,11,TRBV20-1,TGCAGTGCTTACTACGGCCATGAGCAGTTCTTC,CSAYYGHEQFF
NA,TRBJ2-1,TRBD2,16,TRBV6-1,TGTGCCAGCAGTGAAGGACAACTAGCGGGAGGTGGAAAGCAGTTCTTC,CASSEGQLAGGGKQFF
many,TRBJ1-1,NA,18,TRBV4-1,TGCGCCAGCAGCCAACCATCGGTAGGACGCGGGAGGAACACTGAAGCTTTCTTT,CASSQPSVGRGRNTEAFF
NA,TRBJ1-4,TRBD1,15,TRBV7-9,TGTGCCAGCCAGACCGGGACAGGGGGCCGTGAAAAACTGTTTTTT,CASQTGTGGREKLFF
NA,TRBJ2-4,TRBD1,13,TRBV20-1,TGCAGCGGGACAGTCCTAGCCAAAAACATTCAGTACTTC,CSGTVLAKNIQYF
NA,TRBJ1-1,NA,15,TRBV20-1,TGCAGTGCTACCCAGGAGGGGGGAAGTGACACTGAAGCTTTCTTT,CSATQEGGSDTEAFF
few,TRBJ2-7,NA,15,TRBV7-2,TGTGCCAGCAGCTTATCCGAATGGGCGGACTACGAGCAGTACTTC,CASSLSEWADYEQYF
NA,TRBJ1-5,TRBD1,20,TRBV6-6,TGTGCCAGCAGTTACCGCCTCTACAGGGGTCGGGGGAGCAATAATCAGCCCCAGCATTTT,CASSYRLYRGRGSNNQPQHF
NA,TRBJ2-5,NA,11,TRBV10-3,TGTGCCACGGGGGCGTTACGGACCCAGTACTTC,CATGALRTQYF
few,TRBJ2-1,NA,16,TRBV4-2,TGTGCCAGCAGCCCCCTTGGGGTAGATCCCACCAATGAGCAGTTCTTC,CASSPLGVDPTNEQFF
NA,TRBJ2-3,NA,13,TRBV6-5,TGTGCCAGACAACCGCGACGCACAGATACGCAGTATTTT,CARQPRRTDTQYF
once,TRBJ1-2,NA,17,TRBV28,TGTGCCAGCAGCACGGAAATTATTTTGGGGGGCGCGGGTGGCTACACCTTC,CASSTEIILGGAGGYTF
few,TRBJ1-2,TRBD1,17,TRBV4-2,TGTGCCAGCAGCCAAGATTCGGGACAGGGAGGGGGCTATGGCTACACCTTC,CASSQDSGQGGGYGYTF
NA,TRBJ2-2,NA,16,TRBV6-1,TGTGCCAGCAGTGAAGCGCTCAGGGGTCTAACCGGGGAGCTGTTTTTT,CASSEALRGLTGELFF
NA,TRBJ2-2,NA,15,TRBV2,TGTGCCAGCAGTGAAATGGGACCCACGGGCGGGGAGCTGTTTTTT,CASSEMGPTGGELFF
few,TRBJ2-3,TRBD2,17,TRBV6-8,TGTGCCAGCAGTCGACTAGCGGAAGAAGATTTCACAGATACGCAGTATTTT,CASSRLAEEDFTDTQYF
few,TRBJ1-2,TRBD1,14,TRBV5-1,TGCGCCAGCAGCCCGGACAGGGTGGATGATGGCTACACCTTC,CASSPDRVDDGYTF
NA,TRBJ2-3,NA,17,TRBV4-1,TGTGCCAGCAGCCAAGAACGGACTCACGCTGGCACAGATACGCAGTATTTT,CASSQERTHAGTDTQYF
few,TRBJ2-5,TRBD1,15,TRBV4-1,TGCGCCAGCAGCCCGGGACAGGGATTCCGAGAGACCCAGTACTTC,CASSPGQGFRETQYF
NA,TRBJ1-1,NA,12,TRBV20-1,TGCAGTGCTAGAGTCGGGGATGCTGAAGCTTTCTTT,CSARVGDAEAFF
NA,TRBJ2-1,NA,15,TRBV25-1,TGTGCCAGCAGTGAACGGGGGACCCCGGACAATGAGCAGTTCTTC,CASSERGTPDNEQFF
NA,TRBJ2-2,TRBD2,18,TRBV27,TGTGCCAGCAGCCCACATTGGCTAGCGGGGGGGCGCACCGGGGAGCTGTTTTTT,CASSPHWLAGGRTGELFF
NA,TRBJ1-4,NA,14,TRBV12-3/TRBV12-4,TGTGCCAGCGGATCTAGGGGGGGGAATGAAAAACTGTTTTTT,CASGSRGGNEKLFF
NA,TRBJ1-1,TRBD1,13,TRBV3-1,TGTGCCAGCAGCCAAGGGGGACAGCGCATTGCTTTCTTT,CASSQGGQRIAFF
NA,TRBJ2-1,TRBD2,15,TRBV12-3/TRBV12-4,TGTGCCAGCAGCACTAGCGGGGGGATTTACAATGAGCAGTTCTTC,CASSTSGGIYNEQFF
NA,TRBJ1-4,NA,16,TRBV7-9,TGTGCCAGCAGCTTAGCGCGAGGGGCAGGGAATGAAAAACTGTTTTTT,CASSLARGAGNEKLFF
few,TRBJ2-7,NA,14,TRBV7-2,TGTGCCAGCAGCTTACGTAGCGGTCCCTACGAGCAGTACTTC,CASSLRSGPYEQYF
few,TRBJ2-7,NA,15,TRBV7-2,TGTGCCAGCAGCTTAGAGGCAGGGGGGCCCTACGAGCAGTACTTC,CASSLEAGGPYEQYF
many,TRBJ2-7,NA,15,TRBV7-2,TGTGCCAGCAGCTTAGGGGGGACAAGCACCTACGAGCAGTACTTC,CASSLGGTSTYEQYF
few,TRBJ2-1,NA,15,TRBV7-2,TGTGCCAGCAGCCCCTGGTCTGGGGGGCAGAATGAGCAGTTCTTC,CASSPWSGGQNEQFF
many,TRBJ1-1,NA,11,TRBV7-6,TGTGCCAGCAGCTTAGGGGGCGAAGCTTTCTTT,CASSLGGEAFF
NA,TRBJ2-3,NA,15,TRBV5-4,TGTGCCAGCAGCTTCCCTAAACCGTCTGGAGATACGCAGTATTTT,CASSFPKPSGDTQYF
NA,TRBJ1-2,NA,11,TRBV6-5,TGTGCCAGCAAGGGGGGAAAGGGCTACACCTTC,CASKGGKGYTF